This is a list of T cell receptor beta chains from one sample in a study of radiation and T cells in renal cell carcinoma. Only in-frame clones appear in the TCRdb table, and some are missing; sequencing was by immunoSEQ multiplex PCR. The table shows about 140,000 clones, with 75% to 90% occurring only once. The sample consisted of blood, taken from a patient whose treatment included radiotherapy and nephrectomy. These receptors came from a woman aged 45-60 years with renal cell carcinoma. Each CDR3 is given with its conserved first and last residue. D genes are given only for firm matches. Clone size is shown for a subset of rows, as once, few, many or a class of expanded clone.

v_gene	d_gene	abundance	j_gene	CDR3aa	CDR3nt
TRBV5-1	.	.	TRBJ2-7	CASSLGQGGYEQYF	TGCGCCAGCAGCTTGGGTCAGGGAGGCTACGAGCAGTACTTC
TRBV28	.	.	TRBJ1-1	CASMTAMNTEAFF	TGTGCCAGCATGACAGCCATGAACACTGAAGCTTTCTTT
TRBV9	.	once	TRBJ2-3	CASSVAPGASTDTQYF	TGTGCCAGCAGCGTAGCCCCAGGGGCTAGCACAGATACGCAGTATTTT
TRBV5-6	TRBD1	.	TRBJ2-3	CASSGTAGWNYTDTQYF	TGTGCCAGCAGCGGGACAGCCGGATGGAATTACACAGATACGCAGTATTTT
TRBV9	.	.	TRBJ1-2	CASSSPDGYTF	TGTGCCAGCAGCTCCCCGGATGGCTACACCTTC
TRBV28	.	.	TRBJ2-1	CASRLGGQGGSYNEQFF	TGTGCCAGCAGGCTAGGGGGGCAGGGAGGGTCCTACAATGAGCAGTTCTTC
TRBV2	TRBD2	.	TRBJ2-2	CASRSGSANTGELFF	TGTGCCAGCAGGAGCGGGAGCGCTAACACCGGGGAGCTGTTTTTT
TRBV10-3	.	.	TRBJ2-7	CAISGTASSYEQYF	TGTGCCATCAGTGGGACGGCTAGCTCCTACGAGCAGTACTTC
TRBV2	.	.	TRBJ2-3	CASSPSPPDTQYF	TGTGCCAGCAGCCCCTCACCGCCAGATACGCAGTATTTT
TRBV29-1	.	.	TRBJ1-2	CSVDGQGFYGYTF	TGCAGCGTTGATGGGCAGGGGTTTTATGGCTACACCTTC
TRBV5-4	.	.	TRBJ2-3	CASSWSVDTQYF	TGTGCCAGCAGCTGGTCCGTCGACACGCAGTATTTT
TRBV2	.	.	TRBJ2-7	CASRSPGRRYEQYF	TGTGCCAGCAGGTCTCCGGGACGTAGATACGAGCAGTACTTC
TRBV5-4	TRBD2	once	TRBJ2-1	CASNQNGREGLNEQFF	TGTGCCAGCAACCAAAATGGGCGGGAGGGTTTGAATGAGCAGTTCTTC
TRBV5-1	.	.	TRBJ1-2	CASSPVAAPNYGYTF	TGCGCCAGCAGCCCGGTGGCAGCCCCTAACTATGGCTACACCTTC
TRBV6-1	TRBD2	.	TRBJ2-1	CASSEGLAEKRNEQFF	TGTGCCAGCAGTGAGGGACTAGCGGAGAAGAGAAATGAGCAGTTCTTC
TRBV19	.	.	TRBJ1-2	CASSIGREGYYGYTF	TGTGCCAGTAGTATTGGCAGGGAGGGGTACTATGGCTACACCTTC
TRBV20-1	.	.	TRBJ1-1	CSAERREAFF	TGCAGTGCCGAGCGCAGGGAAGCTTTCTTT
TRBV5-4	.	.	TRBJ2-5	CASSPKNGETQYF	TGTGCCAGCAGCCCCAAGAACGGGGAGACCCAGTACTTC
TRBV19	.	.	TRBJ2-7	CASSPKNTYEQYF	TGTGCCAGTAGTCCGAAAAACACCTACGAGCAGTACTTC
TRBV10-3	TRBD1	.	TRBJ1-2	CAISQGVTNYGYTF	TGTGCCATCAGTCAGGGGGTTACTAACTATGGCTACACCTTC
TRBV28	TRBD1	.	TRBJ2-7	CASSAPGQGRYEQYF	TGTGCCAGCAGTGCCCCGGGACAGGGAAGATACGAGCAGTACTTC
TRBV10-1	.	.	TRBJ2-6	CASGTSGANVLTF	TGCGCCAGCGGTACCTCTGGGGCCAACGTCCTGACTTTC
TRBV30	.	.	TRBJ2-2	CAWSSKGGTGELFF	TGTGCCTGGAGTTCGAAGGGGGGCACCGGGGAGCTGTTTTTT
TRBV30	TRBD1	.	TRBJ1-2	CAWSPQGAYGYTF	TGTGCCTGGAGCCCACAGGGGGCCTATGGCTACACCTTC
TRBV5-1	TRBD1	.	TRBJ2-5	CASSLAGTEETQYF	TGCGCCAGCAGCTTGGCCGGGACAGAAGAGACCCAGTACTTC
TRBV28	.	.	TRBJ1-4	CASSLGQGSEKLFF	TGTGCCAGCAGTTTAGGGCAGGGGTCGGAAAAACTGTTTTTT
TRBV7-2	.	.	TRBJ2-1	CASSSGGISYNEQFF	TGTGCCAGCAGCTCCGGGGGCATCTCCTACAATGAGCAGTTCTTC
TRBV29-1	.	few	TRBJ1-1	CSVENTEAFF	TGCAGCGTTGAGAACACTGAAGCTTTCTTT
TRBV6-1	.	.	TRBJ1-1	CASSKPRGENTEAFF	TGTGCCAGCAGCAAGCCTAGAGGAGAAAACACTGAAGCTTTCTTT
TRBV4-3	.	few	TRBJ1-6	CASSQDRTPNSPLHF	TGCGCCAGCAGCCAAGATAGGACACCAAATTCACCCCTCCACTTT
TRBV6-6	TRBD1	.	TRBJ1-4	CASSFPGQGDEKLFF	TGTGCCAGCAGTTTCCCCGGTCAGGGGGATGAAAAACTGTTTTTT